This T cell receptor (beta chain) is drawn from a study of T cell responses to AZD1222 COVID-19 vaccine. Whole-study findings and limits: The CD4 TCRs associated with vaccination extended across spike and predominated at 160-218 and 743-854. Increases in Spike-specific TCR breadth and depth were seen after two AZD1222 doses. Per reports, nearly half of all spike-specific TCRs target regions that are unmutated in variants. Among the donors, most were white British and more were female, and clonal diversity was possibly underestimated.

Data came from immunoSEQ multiplex PCR; TCRdb stores just in-frame clones and leaves some out. The sample lists about 120,000 clones; about 90% were seen once. Trimming shortened V by 6 bases and J by 3 bases, and 11 bases separated the two germline ends. There are 13 residues in the CDR3. The germline CDR1 and CDR2 sequences are MNHEY and SMNVEV (reference sequence). Points on this clone: Its antigen remains unknown.

The receptor was isolated from an adult in good health. The chain is built from TRBV27 and TRBJ1-1, with a weak D call TRBD1 (5 bases). The material was peripheral blood, obtained on day 0 of AZD1222 vaccination. The CDR3 loop is CASRQWGDTEAFF. CDR3 bases: TGTGCCAGCAGACAATGGGGGGACACTGAAGCTTTCTTT.